Listed below are T cell receptor beta chains from one sample, sequenced in a study of CD8+CD57+ T cells in acquired aplastic anemia. MiXCR, applied by TCRdb to the reads, yields one record per CDR3 protein. The sample records over 250,000 distinct CDR3 sequences, roughly 59% being singletons. The sequencing sample was made of sorted CD4+, CD8+, or CD8+CD57+ T cells (not recorded which) from PBMCs. The receptor set was obtained from a human donor with aplastic anemia. The CDR3 runs from the conserved cysteine through the conserved F or W. A D gene is named only where the DNA matches it firmly. Only some rows state a clone size, as once, few, many or a class for expanded clones.

d_gene | abundance | j_gene | v_gene | CDR3nt | CDR3aa
. | . | TRBJ2-4 | TRBV7-3 | TGTGCCAACAGCTTGGGACCGGGAACAGGAGACAAAAACATTCAGTACTTC | CANSLGPGTGDKNIQYF
TRBD2 | . | TRBJ2-3 | TRBV29-1 | TGCAGCGTTGGGATGGGACTAGCGGATACGCAGTATTTT | CSVGMGLADTQYF
TRBD1 | . | TRBJ2-7 | TRBV20-1 | TGCAGTGCATCGCGACCAGGGGGTGGTCAGCCCCAGCAGTACTTC | CSASRPGGGQPQQYF
. | . | TRBJ2-3 | TRBV19 | TGTGCCAGTACGGGGTTGACAGATACGCAGTATTTT | CASTGLTDTQYF
TRBD1 | . | TRBJ2-1 | TRBV20-1 | TGCAGTGCTAGAGATCAGAAGTACAGGGGGCCAACATACAATGAGCAGTTCTTC | CSARDQKYRGPTYNEQFF
. | . | TRBJ2-1 | TRBV13 | TGTGCCAGCAGCCAAAGCGTCAATGAGCAGTTCTTC | CASSQSVNEQFF
TRBD1 | . | TRBJ1-5 | TRBV10-3 | TGTGCCATCAGTGGGACAGGACTAGACAATCAGCCCCAGCATTTT | CAISGTGLDNQPQHF
. | . | TRBJ2-1 | TRBV19 | TGTGCCAGTAGTATCGATCCGGGTTTTAATGAGCAGTTCTTC | CASSIDPGFNEQFF
. | medium-sized | TRBJ2-3 | TRBV12-3/TRBV12-4 | TGTGCCAGCAGCTTGAGGGAGACGCAGTATTTT | CASSLRETQYF
. | few | TRBJ2-5 | TRBV11-3 | TGTGCCAGCAGCTTAGTCGAGGTGACCCAGTACTTC | CASSLVEVTQYF
TRBD1 | . | TRBJ1-5 | TRBV7-8 | TGTGCCAGCAGCCATGGACAGGGGGCGATTCAGCCCCAGCATTTT | CASSHGQGAIQPQHF
. | . | TRBJ2-3 | TRBV20-1 | TGCGGTGCTAGCCTCCCCCCTAGCACAGATACGCAGTATTTT | CGASLPPSTDTQYF
TRBD1 | few | TRBJ2-7 | TRBV20-1 | TGCAGTGCTGGGGATTTCGGACAGGCTGCCCCCTACGAGCAGTACTTC | CSAGDFGQAAPYEQYF
TRBD2 | . | TRBJ2-1 | TRBV29-1 | TGCAGCGTTGAAGATCATGTAGCGGGAGGGTTGAATGAGCAGTTCTTC | CSVEDHVAGGLNEQFF
TRBD1 | many | TRBJ1-1 | TRBV10-3 | TGTGCCATCAGTGACTTACAGGGGAACCCTGAAGCTTTCTTT | CAISDLQGNPEAFF
. | . | TRBJ2-3 | TRBV2 | TGTGCCAGCAGCGGGGACGACCCCACAGATACGCAGTATTTT | CASSGDDPTDTQYF
TRBD1 | . | TRBJ2-7 | TRBV12-3/TRBV12-4 | TGTGCCAGCAGTCTGACAGGGTCTGGGGAGCAGTACTTC | CASSLTGSGEQYF
. | . | TRBJ1-5 | TRBV2 | TGTGCCACCCGACAGAGCAATCAGCCCCAGCATTTT | CATRQSNQPQHF
TRBD1 | . | TRBJ2-1 | TRBV2 | TGTGCCAGCCTATGGACAGGGGAAACATATGAGCAGTTCTTC | CASLWTGETYEQFF
. | many | TRBJ2-3 | TRBV7-3 | TGTGCCAGCAGCCAAAGCGCGGGGAGCACAGATACGCAGTATTTT | CASSQSAGSTDTQYF
. | many | TRBJ2-3 | TRBV10-3 | TGTGCCATCAGTGACCTGACAGATACGCAGTATTTT | CAISDLTDTQYF
TRBD2 | . | TRBJ2-1 | TRBV20-1 | TGCAGTGCTAGAACCCTGACTAGCGGGAGGGTAGAGTATTCCTACAATGAGCAGTTCTTC | CSARTLTSGRVEYSYNEQFF
TRBD1 | . | TRBJ1-2 | TRBV20-1 | TGCAGTGCTAGGGACAGGGACAACTATGGCTACACCTTC | CSARDRDNYGYTF
TRBD1 | . | TRBJ1-1 | TRBV7-9 | TGTGCCAGCAGCTTAGTGGACAGGGGAGAAGCTTTCTTT | CASSLVDRGEAFF
. | . | TRBJ2-5 | TRBV5-1 | TGTGCCAGCAGTCGCCAACCAGGCAACCAAGAGACCCAGTACTTC | CASSRQPGNQETQYF
TRBD1 | . | TRBJ1-2 | TRBV6-5 | TGTGCCAGCAGTGAAGCGGCCAGGGGGGACTATGGCTACACCTTC | CASSEAARGDYGYTF
TRBD2 | many | TRBJ2-5 | TRBV11-1 | TGTGCCAGCAGCTTCGGGAGTAGCGGGGGTCGGGAGACCCAGTACTTC | CASSFGSSGGRETQYF
. | . | TRBJ1-1 | TRBV25-1 | TGTGCCAGCAGTGAATATGGAGGTAACACTGAAGCTTTCTTT | CASSEYGGNTEAFF
. | . | TRBJ1-1 | TRBV19 | TGTGCCAGTAGTACTAGGATTGGGACTAGCGGGGACACTGAAGCTTTCTTT | CASSTRIGTSGDTEAFF
. | . | TRBJ1-1 | TRBV29-1 | TGCAGCTTCGGAATGAGGGTAGACACTGAAGCTTTCTTT | CSFGMRVDTEAFF
TRBD1 | few | TRBJ1-6 | TRBV9 | TGTGCCAGCAGCGTAACTGGACAGGGAAATTCACCCCTCCACTTT | CASSVTGQGNSPLHF
TRBD1 | many | TRBJ2-5 | TRBV7-2 | TGTGCCAGCAGCCAGATCCGGGACAGGAATCAAGAGACCCAGTACTTC | CASSQIRDRNQETQYF
. | . | TRBJ2-1 | TRBV20-1 | TGCAGTGCTAGAGATTTGGGGGGGCACTCCTACAATGAGCAGTTCTTC | CSARDLGGHSYNEQFF
TRBD2 | few | TRBJ2-5 | TRBV19 | TGTGCCAGTAGTGGGAGACTAGCGGGGAGGCAAGAGACCCAGTACTTC | CASSGRLAGRQETQYF
. | . | TRBJ1-6 | TRBV11-2 | TGTGCCAGCAGCGTAGCGGGAGTAACGGATTCACCCCTCCACTTT | CASSVAGVTDSPLHF
. | . | TRBJ1-2 | TRBV19 | TGTGCCAGTAGCCTTCGGGGCGCCGATGGCTACACCTTC | CASSLRGADGYTF
. | many | TRBJ2-1 | TRBV24-1 | TGTGCCACCAGTCAGTACAATGAGCAGTTCTTC | CATSQYNEQFF
. | once | TRBJ2-1 | TRBV20-1 | TGCAGTGTCCCGGTGGGGGGGCCTTTGGGGGAGCAGTTCTTC | CSVPVGGPLGEQFF
TRBD1 | many | TRBJ1-2 | TRBV19 | TGTGCCAGTAGTAGAAACAGGGGGCGAGGTGGCTACACCTTC | CASSRNRGRGGYTF
. | . | TRBJ2-2 | TRBV5-1 | TGCGCCAGCAGCTTGGGACAGACCGGGGAGCTGTTTTTT | CASSLGQTGELFF
TRBD2 | . | TRBJ2-2 | TRBV7-8 | TGTGCCAGCAGCATCGAGGGACTAGCGGGGGGCGTTAGGGAGCTGTTTTTT | CASSIEGLAGGVRELFF
TRBD2 | once | TRBJ2-5 | TRBV10-3 | TGTGCCACCAAATTGACTAGCGTGGAGACCCAGTACTTC | CATKLTSVETQYF
TRBD1 | . | TRBJ1-2 | TRBV25-1 | TGTGCCAGCGCAGGGGGCTATGGCTACACCTTC | CASAGGYGYTF
. | many | TRBJ1-1 | TRBV2 | TGTGCCAGCAGTGCGAACTCAGGGGTCTACACTGAAGCTTTCTTT | CASSANSGVYTEAFF
TRBD1 | many | TRBJ1-3 | TRBV6-4 | TGTGCCAGCACCGACAGGGTCAGGTATGAATTCTCTGGAAACACCATATATTTT | CASTDRVRYEFSGNTIYF
. | many | TRBJ2-1 | TRBV19 | TGTGCCAGTAGCAGTTCTCTCCGGAATGAGCAGTTCTTC | CASSSSLRNEQFF
TRBD1 | many | TRBJ2-5 | TRBV3-1 | TGTGCCAGCAGCCTAGACGGAGACAGGGTTGAAGAGACCCAGTACTTC | CASSLDGDRVEETQYF
. | . | TRBJ2-1 | TRBV20-1 | TGCAGTGCTAGAGTGGCAGGAGGGGTATACAATGAGCAGTTCTTC | CSARVAGGVYNEQFF
. | few | TRBJ2-7 | TRBV7-2 | TGTGCCAGCAGCTTACCCAGGAGCGAGCAGTACTTC | CASSLPRSEQYF
. | . | TRBJ1-1 | TRBV12-3/TRBV12-4 | TGTGCCACCTCGCTGCAGGGAAACACTGAAGCTTTCTTT | CATSLQGNTEAFF
. | . | TRBJ2-1 | TRBV20-1 | TGCAGTGCAAGTGAACACGCCAGGCAGTTCTTC | CSASEHARQFF
. | . | TRBJ1-4 | TRBV20-1 | TGCAGTGCTAGAGATCTTCCCAGAGCTAATGAAAAACTGTTTTTT | CSARDLPRANEKLFF
TRBD2 | . | TRBJ2-5 | TRBV20-1 | TGCAGTGCTAGCTCGGCTAGCGGGGCGGAGACCCAGTACTTC | CSASSASGAETQYF
. | . | TRBJ2-3 | TRBV19 | TGTGCCAGTAGTACTAGCGACGGGCCCGGCGCAGATACGCAGTATTTT | CASSTSDGPGADTQYF
. | . | TRBJ1-4 | TRBV19 | TGTGCCAGTAGTATCCAGGGGACTAATGAAAAACTGTTTTTT | CASSIQGTNEKLFF
TRBD2 | many | TRBJ2-7 | TRBV12-3/TRBV12-4 | TGTGCCAGCAGGGCAGCGGGAGGGCCTCGAGAGCAGTACTTC | CASRAAGGPREQYF
TRBD1 | once | TRBJ1-2 | TRBV2 | TGTGCCAGCAGTGAACTGGGACAGGGTACCGGCTACACCTTC | CASSELGQGTGYTF
. | . | TRBJ1-1 | TRBV20-1 | TGCAGTGCTAGGGGGACAATTGAAGCTTTCTTT | CSARGTIEAFF
TRBD2 | . | TRBJ2-7 | TRBV29-1 | TGCAGCGTTGAACTAGCGGGAGGGGGCGACGAGCAGTACTTC | CSVELAGGGDEQYF